These 16 T cell receptor beta chains were sequenced from one sample in a study of shared T cell receptors in the human thymus (dated by TCRdb to about 2021). The library was made by the immunoSEQ multiplex PCR assay. TCRdb stores this immuneACCESS table with in-frame sequences only. Part of the clones is absent; in the studies checked, under half of the shortfall reflects unresolved V genes, and no reason is known for the rest. Present in this sample are about 380,000 clones, 95% of which were seen just once. The ten top clones hold 0.02% of the sample. The specimen sequenced was thymocytes. All receptors come from a human donor.

The gene calls are TRBV4-3 and TRBJ1-2; 8 nucleotides line up with TRBD1. V shed 4 bases, J shed 7 bases, and the junction held 14 bases outside the gene matches. The V gene's germline CDR1 is LGHNA and CDR2 YSLEER. The CDR3 extends over 16 amino acids. The CDR3: CASSPLIPRGHVGYTF. The CDR3 region has the DNA TGCGCCAGCAGCCCCCTTATCCCCAGGGGGCACGTTGGCTACACCTTC.

The chain carries TRBV6-5 and TRBJ1-4; 7 positions agree with TRBD1. CDR3 length: 13 residues. Per the germline V gene, CDR1 is MNHEY and CDR2 is SVGAGI. Trimming cost V 11 bases and J 3 bases; bases outside gene matches: 6. CDR3 DNA: TGTGCCGTCAGGGGGGCGGCTAATGAAAAACTGTTTTTT. Its translation is CAVRGAANEKLFF.

This clone was observed a single time. V usage is TRBV10-3 and J usage is TRBJ2-7; D call uncertain. V shed 0 bases and J shed 5 bases, with 11 bases lying between them. The CDR3 covers 14 residues. Per the germline V gene, CDR1 is ENHRY and CDR2 is SYGVKD. Here the CDR3 DNA reads TGTGCCATCAGTGAGTCTGTAGTTACGAACGAGCAGTACTTC. Protein: CAISESVVTNEQYF.

V gene TRBV28 combines with J gene TRBJ2-3, with D tentatively TRBD2 (5 bases). V lost 3 bases to trimming and J lost 10 bases, with 11 bases between them. The CDR3 extends over 12 amino acids. The germline CDR1 and CDR2 sequences are MDHEN and SYDVKM. The CDR3 is CASSFQPRAQYF. DNA of the CDR3: TGTGCCAGCAGTTTCCAGCCGAGGGCGCAGTATTTT.

This rearrangement joins TRBV5-5 to TRBJ2-7; 8 bases are shared with TRBD2. Germline V CDR1 and CDR2: SGHKS, YYEKEE (reference sequence). The CDR3 runs 14 residues. After removal of 4 bases from V and 7 bases from J, the junction contained 10 bases not matched to a gene. CDR3 DNA: TGTGCCAGCAGCGAGGAGGGGACGGGAGGGGAGCAGTACTTC. Residues: CASSEEGTGGEQYF. The full variable domain, with the rest looked up from reference TRBV5-5 and TRBJ2-7, is DAGVTQSPTHLIKTRGQQVTLRCSPISGHKSVSWYQQVLGQGPQFIFQYYEKEERGRGNFPDRFSARQFPNYSSELNVNALLLGDSALYLCASSEEGTGGEQYFGPGTRLTVT.

J is TRBJ2-2 and V is TRBV7-9; 14 bases line up with TRBD2. Germline CDR1 is SEHNR and CDR2 is FQNEAQ (reference sequence). V gave up 5 bases and J gave up 7 bases; unmatched junction bases: 6. This CDR3 region has 16 residues. The DNA for the CDR3 is TGTGCCAGCAGCCTCGGGACTAGCGGGAGTGGCGGGGAGCTGTTTTTT. Its protein is CASSLGTSGSGGELFF.

The chain recombines TRBV19 with TRBJ2-1; maybe TRBD2 (6 bases). The CDR3 runs 15 residues. Germline assignment: CDR1 LNHDA and CDR2 SQIVND (reference sequence). Trimming took 3 bases from V and 9 from J, leaving 18 bases between them. The CDR3 loop is CASSIAGPTRGEQFF. CDR3 sequence (DNA): TGTGCCAGTAGTATTGCGGGACCTACACGGGGTGAGCAGTTCTTC.

V and J are TRBV7-2 and TRBJ2-2, with TRBD1 matching 7 bases. CDR3 length: 15 amino acids. Germline CDR1 and CDR2: SGHTA and FQGNSA. Germline trimming cut 4 bases from V and 6 bases from J; bases unmatched to any gene: 8. The CDR3 here is CASSSRQGRAGELFF. In nucleotides, the CDR3 is TGTGCCAGCAGCTCCCGACAGGGTAGGGCCGGGGAGCTGTTTTTT.

The chain is built from TRBV28 and TRBJ1-5; TRBD1 is a possible D gene (6 bases). CDR1 is MDHEN, CDR2 SYDVKM, per germline. This CDR3 contains 13 residues. Trimming took 8 bases from V and 1 from J, leaving 9 bases between them. The CDR3 is CASYRVSNQPQHF. CDR3 sequence (DNA): TGTGCCAGCTACAGGGTAAGCAATCAGCCCCAGCATTTT.

The CDR3 nucleotides read TGTGCCAGCAGCTCTTCGGCGGGGGGAGGCTTTGGGCCCCAGCATTTT. It specifies CASSSSAGGGFGPQHF. V gene TRBV7-2 combines with J gene TRBJ1-5; weak D call: TRBD1 (5 bases). CDR1 and CDR2 (germline): SGHTA, FQGNSA. Trimming shortened V by 4 bases and J by 9 bases, and 22 bases separated the two germline ends. There are 16 residues in the CDR3.

The genes are TRBV14 and TRBJ2-1; tentative D call: TRBD1 (5 bases). Between the trimmed V and J ends, which lost 3 bases and 9 bases, there was a span of 21 bases. CDR1 and CDR2 (germline): SGHDN, FVKESK. The CDR3 runs 16 residues. The CDR3: CASSHARPLREGEQFF. The CDR3 bases are TGTGCCAGCAGCCACGCCCGGCCCCTCAGGGAAGGTGAGCAGTTCTTC.

The V gene is TRBV25-1, the J gene TRBJ2-2; D gene uncertain. Germline lookup yields CDR1 MGHDK and CDR2 SYGVNS. This CDR3 is 14 amino acids long. The ends were cut back, 3 bases at V and 2 bases at J, with 7 bases in the middle. The CDR3 nucleotides read TGTGCCAGCAGTGACTGTCCTAACACCGGGGAGCTGTTTTTT. This codes for CASSDCPNTGELFF.

V and J are TRBV7-9 and TRBJ2-7; D unclear. Trimming pared 5 bases from V and 7 bases from J, leaving 15 bases between. This CDR3 comprises 13 residues. Per the germline V gene, CDR1 is SEHNR and CDR2 is FQNEAQ (reference sequence). The CDR3 here is CASSLGSPEEQYF. In DNA, the CDR3 is TGTGCCAGCAGCCTCGGGTCCCCTGAGGAGCAGTACTTC.

The chain combines TRBV5-5 with TRBJ1-2; D unresolved. Per germline, CDR1 SGHKS and CDR2 YYEKEE (reference sequence). Trimming shortened V by 3 bases and J by 8 bases, and 14 bases separated the two germline ends. This CDR3 has 13 residues. In nucleotides, the CDR3 is TGTGCCAGCAGCTCGCCCATTATAGGCGGCTACACCTTC. Translating gives CASSSPIIGGYTF.

The genes are TRBV19 and TRBJ2-5, with TRBD1 identical over 8 bases. The CDR3 has 15 residues. V was pared by 6 bases and J by 0 bases, with 6 bases of the junction left unmatched. CDR1 and CDR2 from the germline V gene are LNHDA and SQIVND (reference sequence). Here the CDR3 reads CASRARTGYQETQYF. Written as DNA, the CDR3 is TGTGCCAGTAGGGCCCGGACAGGGTACCAAGAGACCCAGTACTTC.

The chain is built from TRBV27 and TRBJ2-7; 7 bases map to TRBD2. Trimming took 6 bases from V and 2 from J; bases not matched to a gene: 10. The CDR3 consists of 15 residues. Germline V gives CDR1 MNHEY, CDR2 SMNVEV (reference sequence). CDR3 sequence: CASRQRGRGPYEQYF. The CDR3 nucleotides are TGTGCCAGCAGACAGCGGGGTAGAGGGCCCTACGAGCAGTACTTC.